Following are 25 T cell receptor beta chains from one sample sequenced in a study of OX40 agonist ivuxolimab in advanced cancers. Some clones are missing from TCRdb's copy, which holds only in-frame ones; the method was immunoSEQ multiplex PCR. The sample includes 80,000 to 95,000 clones, approximately 91% of them seen just once. The sample was CD4+ or CD8+ T cells sorted from blood, taken in a trial of the OX40 agonist ivuxolimab. These receptors came from an adult with an advanced solid tumor such as melanoma, head and neck, liver or kidney cancer.

The chain couples TRBV5-6 to TRBJ1-1, with unresolved D. The CDR3 is 13 residues long. Trimming pared 0 bases from V and 4 bases from J, leaving 7 bases between. Per the germline V gene, CDR1 is SGHDT and CDR2 is YYEEEE. The CDR3 spells CASSLGAVTEAFF. Written as DNA, the CDR3 is TGTGCCAGCAGCTTGGGGGCAGTCACTGAAGCTTTCTTT.

V gene TRBV30 combines with J gene TRBJ1-4, with D possibly being TRBD1 (5 bases). This CDR3 comprises 14 residues. Germline CDR1 is GTSNPN and CDR2 is SVGIG (reference sequence). V was clipped by 1 base and J by 1 base, with 7 bases between them. The CDR3 sequence: CAWSGGGTNEKLFF. Here the CDR3 DNA reads TGTGCCTGGAGTGGGGGGGGAACTAATGAAAAACTGTTTTTT.

This chain uses TRBV4-3 with TRBJ1-1; 9 bases fit TRBD1. This CDR3 comprises 14 residues. Germline V CDR1 and CDR2: LGHNA, YSLEER. CDR3 DNA: TGCGCGTCGGGACAGGGTTTAGAAAACACTGAAGCTTTCTTT. The encoded protein is CASGQGLENTEAFF.

The genes are TRBV27 and TRBJ2-1, with TRBD2 matching 9 bases. This CDR3 has 16 amino acids. The germline V gene encodes CDR1 MNHEY and CDR2 SMNVEV (reference sequence). V lost 3 bases, J lost 3 bases, and 6 bases stayed unmatched. As DNA, the CDR3 is TGTGCCAGCAGTTTTGGGCGGGGGGGAATCTACAATGAGCAGTTCTTC. Amino acids: CASSFGRGGIYNEQFF.

The CDR3 region has the DNA TGTGCCAGCAGCTCACCTTATCCCCAGTACTTC. This translates into CASSSPYPQYF. The genes are TRBV7-9 and TRBJ2-5, with D uncertain. Germline CDR1 and CDR2: SEHNR and FQNEAQ (reference sequence). The CDR3 covers 11 residues. The V and J ends lost 4 bases and 9 bases respectively, with 9 bases between them.

The J gene is TRBJ1-1, the V gene TRBV7-9; 7 bases fit TRBD1. Germline V CDR1 and CDR2: SEHNR, FQNEAQ (reference sequence). V trimming: 5 bases; J trimming: 4 bases; junction bases outside the gene matches: 7. This CDR3 contains 14 residues. For the CDR3, the DNA is TGTGCCAGCAGCCCCAGACAGGGCTCCACTGAAGCTTTCTTT. Its protein is CASSPRQGSTEAFF.

This CDR3 reads CASSQDYAAAFATNEKLFF. The CDR3, as DNA: TGCGCCAGCAGCCAAGATTATGCGGCGGCCTTTGCAACTAATGAAAAACTGTTTTTT. The chain is built from TRBV4-3 and TRBJ1-4; the D is unclear. The V end was cut by 0 bases, the J end by 0 bases, with 17 bases between. The CDR3 length is 19 residues. The germline CDR1 and CDR2 sequences are LGHNA and YSLEER.

The chain employs TRBV7-6 and TRBJ1-2; a weak D match, TRBD1 (6 bases). This CDR3 is 14 amino acids long. Trimming shortened V by 1 base and J by 4 bases, and 10 bases separated the two germline ends. Germline CDR1 is SGHVS and CDR2 is FNYEAQ. The CDR3 loop is CASSLVQGAYGYTF. The CDR3 DNA follows: TGTGCCAGCAGCTTAGTACAGGGCGCCTATGGCTACACCTTC.

V is TRBV9 and J is TRBJ2-1, with D unresolved. The CDR3 has 13 amino acids. The V end lost 0 bases, the J end lost 3 bases, and 4 bases lay between the germline ends. CDR1 is SGDLS, CDR2 YYNGEE, per germline. The CDR3, as DNA: TGTGCCAGCAGCGTAGATGTCTACAATGAGCAGTTCTTC. This codes for CASSVDVYNEQFF.

The V and J genes are TRBV18 and TRBJ2-4; TRBD1 is a possible D gene (6 bases). Germline values: CDR1 KGHSH, CDR2 LQKENI. This CDR3 region has 13 residues. Trimming took off 5 bases at V and 8 bases at J, with 13 bases between the two ends. The CDR3 coding sequence is TGTGCCAGCTCAGAACAGGGCTGGGACATTCAGTACTTC. Protein sequence: CASSEQGWDIQYF.

This clone was counted a few times. This chain uses TRBV6-5 with TRBJ1-5; D is uncertain. V was cut by 6 bases and J by 2 bases, with 11 bases left in between. This CDR3 region has 14 residues. Germline lookup yields CDR1 MNHEY and CDR2 SVGAGI. CDR3 in DNA: TGTGCCAGCAGCGCGGCATTGGGCAATCAGCCCCAGCATTTT. It specifies CASSAALGNQPQHF.

The rearrangement links TRBV9 to TRBJ2-3; the match to TRBD2 covers 7 bases. This CDR3 contains 19 residues. Looked up from germline, CDR1 is SGDLS and CDR2 is YYNGEE. V trimming: 0 bases; J trimming: 1 base; junction bases outside the gene matches: 14. CDR3 protein: CASSVGDSGRRVGTDTQYF. In DNA, the CDR3 is TGTGCCAGCAGCGTAGGCGATAGCGGGCGAAGGGTGGGCACAGATACGCAGTATTTT.

CDR3 sequence (DNA): TGTGCCACCAAAAGGACGGTGCTGAACACCGGGGAGCTGTTTTTT. Its protein product is CATKRTVLNTGELFF. The V and J genes are TRBV27 and TRBJ2-2; no reliable D call. The CDR3 extends over 15 amino acids. Per the germline V gene, CDR1 is MNHEY and CDR2 is SMNVEV (reference sequence). The V gene lost 10 bases and the J gene lost 1 base, with 16 bases spanning the gap.

The V gene is TRBV7-2, the J gene TRBJ2-7; D is ambiguous. This CDR3 has 10 residues. The V and J ends lost 5 bases and 7 bases respectively, with 6 bases between them. Germline V CDR1 and CDR2: SGHTA, FQGNSA. This CDR3 reads CASSVEEQYF. Here the CDR3 DNA reads TGTGCCAGCAGCGTGGAGGAGCAGTACTTC.

The rearrangement links TRBV10-1 to TRBJ1-1, with 7 bases matching TRBD1. The V gene's germline CDR1 is WNHNN and CDR2 SYGVQD (reference sequence). The CDR3 covers 16 residues. V shed 0 bases, J shed 5 bases, and the junction held 9 bases outside the gene matches. Written as DNA, the CDR3 is TGCGCCAGCAGTGAGTCGACAGGGCAAATCCCGACTGAAGCTTTCTTT. This sequence encodes CASSESTGQIPTEAFF.

This sequence joins TRBV6-1 and TRBJ1-3, with D possibly being TRBD1 (5 bases). Trimming shortened V by 2 bases and J by 9 bases, and 11 bases separated the two germline ends. Germline V gene sequence: CDR1 MNHNS, CDR2 SASEGT. CDR3 length: 13 residues. CDR3 loop: CASSESLTGTIYF. The CDR3 coding sequence is TGTGCCAGCAGTGAAAGTCTCACAGGCACCATATATTTT.

This chain joins TRBV9 and TRBJ2-1, with 10 positions matching TRBD2. The J segment lost 0 bases and the V segment lost 0 bases, leaving 6 bases of the junction unmatched. CDR3 length: 18 residues. From germline, CDR1 is SGDLS and CDR2 YYNGEE. CDR3 residues: CASSVGLAGVLSYNEQFF. The CDR3 DNA follows: TGTGCCAGCAGCGTAGGGCTAGCGGGGGTTCTCTCCTACAATGAGCAGTTCTTC.

The chain employs TRBV7-3 and TRBJ2-3; tentatively, D is TRBD2 (7 bases). Trimming cost V 5 bases and J 2 bases, with 14 bases left between them. Germline-derived CDR1 and CDR2 are SGHTA and FQGTGA. The CDR3 length is 15 residues. The DNA of the CDR3 is TGTGCCAGCAGCCCCCAAGCGGGACACACAGATACGCAGTATTTT. The encoded protein is CASSPQAGHTDTQYF.

The genes are TRBV5-5 and TRBJ2-2, with 7 bases aligning to TRBD2. Trimming cost V 2 bases and J 0 bases; bases outside gene matches: 1. Per the germline V gene, CDR1 is SGHKS and CDR2 is YYEKEE (reference sequence). The CDR3 is 15 amino acids. The CDR3 DNA reads as TGTGCCAGCAGCTTAGCGGGGACGAACACCGGGGAGCTGTTTTTT. This sequence encodes CASSLAGTNTGELFF.

This chain connects TRBV28 to TRBJ2-5; a weak D match, TRBD2 (5 bases). The CDR3 covers 14 residues. In germline, CDR1 is MDHEN, CDR2 SYDVKM. With 6 bases removed from V and 5 bases from J, the gap between germline ends came to 16 bases. The CDR3 spells CASSPLQRAETQYF. The CDR3 nucleotides are TGTGCCAGCAGCCCTCTTCAGAGGGCGGAGACCCAGTACTTC.

The chain recombines TRBV6-5 with TRBJ2-7; 10 positions agree with TRBD2. The CDR3 consists of 14 residues. Germline V gene data show CDR1 as MNHEY and CDR2 as SVGAGI. Trimming cost V 6 bases and J 5 bases; bases outside gene matches: 7. In DNA, the CDR3 is TGTGCCAGCAGATCAGCGGGGGGGAGGAACGAGCAGTACTTC. It codes for CASRSAGGRNEQYF.

The chain has TRBV7-3 and TRBJ1-3, with unresolved D. V shed 0 bases and J shed 3 bases, with 3 bases lying between them. The CDR3 has 13 amino acids. CDR1 SGHTA and CDR2 FQGTGA come from the germline V gene. This CDR3 is CASSLTSGNTIYF. CDR3 DNA: TGTGCCAGCAGCTTAACAAGTGGAAACACCATATATTTT. The whole variable domain, filled in from reference TRBV7-3 and TRBJ1-3, reads GAGVSQTPSNKVTEKGKYVELRCDPISGHTALYWYRQSLGQGPEFLIYFQGTGAADDSGLPNDRFFAVRPEGSVSTLKIQRTERGDSAVYLCASSLTSGNTIYFGEGSWLTVV.

The V gene is TRBV19, the J gene TRBJ1-2; D uncertain. V lost 7 bases, J lost 4 bases, and 10 bases lay in between. Germline V gene lookup returns CDR1 LNHDA and CDR2 SQIVND (reference sequence). CDR3 length: 12 residues. DNA for the CDR3: TGTGCCAGTATAAGGGCGGGCTATGGCTACACCTTC. This gives the protein CASIRAGYGYTF. Full variable domain (outside the CDR3, taken from reference TRBV19 and TRBJ1-2): DGGITQSPKYLFRKEGQNVTLSCEQNLNHDAMYWYRQDPGQGLRLIYYSQIVNDFQKGDIAEGYSVSREKKESFPLTVTSAQKNPTAFYLCASIRAGYGYTFGSGTRLTVV.

The rearrangement links TRBV5-4 to TRBJ1-3; D uncertain. Germline V gives CDR1 SGHNT, CDR2 YYREEE (reference sequence). This CDR3 is 14 amino acids long. V was cut by 0 bases and J by 4 bases, with 8 bases left in between. The CDR3 nucleotides are TGTGCCAGCAGCTTGGGGGTAGGAGGAAACACCATATATTTT. It translates to CASSLGVGGNTIYF. The full variable domain, completed using reference TRBV5-4 and TRBJ1-3, is ETGVTQSPTHLIKTRGQQVTLRCSSQSGHNTVSWYQQALGQGPQFIFQYYREEENGRGNFPPRFSGLQFPNYSSELNVNALELDDSALYLCASSLGVGGNTIYFGEGSWLTVV.

The chain joins TRBV19 to TRBJ1-2, with D unclear. V was trimmed by 4 bases and J by 5 bases, leaving 8 bases between them. The CDR3 sequence is 12 residues long. Germline CDR1 is LNHDA and CDR2 is SQIVND (reference sequence). CDR3 sequence: CASSTSNYGYTF. Here the CDR3 DNA reads TGTGCCAGTAGTACGTCGAATTATGGCTACACCTTC.